The entry below describes one T cell receptor beta chain. Its antigen has not been determined. Base qualities are not at hand, and no much larger clone is one base apart. The record originates from a study of cytomegalovirus exposure and HLA in healthy donors (dated 2017 in TCRdb). Concerning the study at large: According to an earlier analysis of 450 to 650 of the donors, roughly 180 million T cells yielded 95 million to 140 million unique TCR beta sequences and around 300 Gb of sequence data. All discovery cohort repertoires had been generated on a single sequencing platform. An earlier analysis of several hundred of the donors used high-throughput TCR beta sequencing to judge whether each TCR beta V gene segment behaved as functional or pseudogenic. Because of strong linkage in the cohort, five DR-DQ haplotypes were treated as single units for association and clustering. Typing coverage differed by locus: A, B, C, DRB1 and DQB1 were typed in about 620-630 donors, DQA1 in 522, DPA1 in around 580, and DPB1 in just under 490. Donor age, sex, ethnicity and CMV serostatus were compiled alongside the repertoire data. HLA typing included class I and class II loci at four-digit resolution. To predict cytomegalovirus infection status, the study combined high-throughput TCR immunosequencing, statistical association of individual TCRs with disease status, and machine learning. The genetic ancestry cluster associated with self-reported Caucasian donors included 65% to 90% of the approximately 400 genotyped donors. Across 300 to 500 genotyped donors of the cohort, an average of approximately 240,000 unique TCR beta nucleotide sequences per donor were sequenced, and 15% to 20% of those sequences were non-productive. A later genetic analysis used genome-wide SNP genotypes for 398 of the 666 donors, treating that subset as a discovery cohort. The study aimed to test whether signatures of past pathogen exposure could be identified by cataloging public T cell receptors. A separate validation cohort of approximately 130 different subjects was used in addition to the roughly 700-subject first cohort. To study patterns of TCR occurrence, a later analysis re-analyzed previously published TCR beta repertoires from around 670 donors and added high-resolution HLA genotyping. Rather than using new phenotypic data, the later analysis identified candidate immune exposures from TCR beta sequences and from how often those sequences occurred across donors. Around 300 gigabases of sequencing data and 70 million to 85 million unique TCR sequences were included in an early release covering 550 to 650 HLA-typed donors. The study profiled the T cell repertoires of some 610 subjects by immunosequencing and related them to cytomegalovirus serostatus. Paper-wide results and their limitations: HLA typing was unavailable for some donors at each locus, so association tests used only the typed subset. According to a later analysis, parvovirus B19, influenza, CMV and Epstein-Barr virus appeared linked to several top co-occurrence clusters. A total of around 150 TCR beta chains were listed by the study as associated with cytomegalovirus. Assigning TCR associations to individual alleles was difficult when HLA alleles, especially DR and DQ, strongly co-occurred. Sequencing depth was assumed to be roughly uniform across donors in the presence/absence analyses, though that assumption may not hold. A further reported finding was that TCR beta sequences accurately predicted the HLA-A and HLA-B alleles for most subjects in the first cohort. A few of the identified cytomegalovirus-associated TCR beta chains were confirmed in vitro to be specific for cytomegalovirus antigens. Because the 87-base-pair reads could not distinguish some IMGT-functional V segments, including TRBV6-2 and TRBV6-3, those segments were excluded. At a false discovery rate of 0.05, a later analysis linked about 17,000 TCR beta sequences to specific HLA alleles. According to the authors, the approach could potentially be generalized to other disease states and immunological phenotypes. According to a later analysis, most CMV-associated TCR beta chains appeared to be HLA-restricted, and the HLA associations seemed to be driven largely by CMV exposure. An earlier analysis of 450 to 750 of the donors showed that most TCR beta V segments appeared in productive rearrangements either about 87% or about 30% of the time, which broadly matched IMGT annotations. A later analysis found that HLA-associated TCR beta chains were more clonally expanded and had lower generation probabilities than equally common non-associated chains. V-gene and J-gene trimming of TCR beta chains was associated with a missense DCLRE1C variant in a later genetic analysis, and the association was replicated in an independent cohort. Seventeen rarely observed V segments, including chromosome 9 orphons, were excluded from the earlier analysis of several hundred of the donors because counts were too low. In a later analysis, the rate of TCR association differed among HLA loci, with DRB1 alleles having the most associated TCRs and HLA-C alleles having the fewest. The only immune exposure information available for the cohort was CMV serostatus. Correlated functional status among segregating V segments might reflect linkage disequilibrium, but an unknown experimental factor could not be ruled out. The sequencing pipeline was judged likely to have produced a cluster of highly shared sequence variants as a technical artifact. Across donors, most TCR sequences were observed very rarely, whereas some public TCRs were present in many individuals. Compared with the 666-donor mean, donors in an Asian-associated ancestry cluster had fewer N-insertions in productive TCRs, according to a later genetic analysis. The classifier was reported to diagnose cytomegalovirus status with high specificity and sensitivity in both the original and validation cohorts. In this cohort, only TCR beta chains were sequenced, and detectable features were limited by the absence of alpha or paired-chain data.

The cohort consisted of fewer than 700 healthy bone marrow donors. All cohort members were sampled while nominally healthy, although unrecorded immune exposures were likely present. The donor was CMV seropositive and was included in the group of about 290 seropositive cohort members. A peripheral blood sample was collected from each donor, and TCR beta sequencing was performed on peripheral blood mononuclear cells. Genomic DNA was extracted from the blood cell samples with the Qiagen DNeasy Blood Extraction Kit. Preparation of the library involved the immunoSEQ multiplex PCR assay. For the multiplex PCR, a mixture combining 60 forward primers for TCR Vbeta segments and 13 reverse primers for TCR Jbeta segments was used. The CDR3 region of rearranged TCR beta genes was amplified from genomic DNA by a multiplex PCR assay. On the Illumina HiSeq System, the amplified TCR beta libraries were sequenced as 87-base-pair reads. The authors' pipeline ran thus. A later analysis counted about 76 million unique TCR beta chains across the 666 repertoires, and 9.5 million to 11 million of these chains were shared by at least two donors. A nearest-neighbor algorithm error-corrected the raw reads and collapsed the reads into unique sequences, merging closely related sequences to remove PCR and sequencing errors. V, D and J gene segments were assigned by aligning CDR3 sequences to IMGT reference sequences. Each retained sequence needed at least a six-nucleotide match to both a V gene segment and a J gene segment. Rearrangements were called productive when the CDR3 lacked stop codons and stayed in frame with V and J; all others were non-productive. Following IMGT convention, CDR3 was defined as the stretch from the second conserved V-encoded cysteine to the conserved J-encoded phenylalanine. The earlier analysis of about 500 of the donors excluded sequences that lacked an unambiguous match to a single V gene segment. In an earlier analysis of several hundred of the donors, V segments were called functional above 56.7% productive rearrangements and were called segregating when the between-donor standard deviation exceeded 5%. To diagnose cytomegalovirus status from the catalog of TCR beta chain sequences, a statistical classification framework was built. A later analysis assigned V and J genes by comparing TCR nucleotide sequences with IMGT/GENE-DB human TR gene sequences. The TCRdist pipeline was used in a later analysis to assign CDR3 sequences and most-parsimonious VDJ recombination scenarios. In a later analysis, every TCR beta chain was defined by the combination of its CDR3 amino acid sequence and its V-gene family, and reads without a unique V-gene family were dropped. In a later analysis, around 600 highly shared, low-generation-probability nucleotide sequences were removed to address suspected cross-contamination and a sequencing artifact. In a later analysis, a clonal expansion index for each public chain was calculated from normalized within-repertoire ranks of inferred template counts. In a later analysis, generation probabilities were computed using a VDJ recombination model fitted to out-of-frame rearrangements, and the results were checked against IGoR. A later analysis scored TCR-TCR, TCR-HLA and TCR-CMV co-occurrence with hypergeometric tests, applying a repertoire-size bias correction to TCR pairs. To estimate false discovery rates, a later analysis permuted the HLA or CMV assignments 20 times. In a later analysis, co-occurring TCRs were grouped using DBSCAN, with TCRdist sequence similarity added in when clustering inside HLA-allele-positive subsets. Repertoires with fewer than 30,000 or more than 120,000 public chains were left out of co-occurrence clustering, as were about 5 repertoires with anomalous nucleotide sharing. TCRdb holds this immuneACCESS table with in-frame rearrangements only. Some clones are missing; in checked studies, unresolved V genes explain under half, and the rest has no known cause. For V, J and clone size, that table is used; D and trimming come from the DNA. This sample gives about 230,000 clones in total; around 80% of them show up just once. The ten largest clones represent less than 3.5% of the sample.

Including the terminal cysteine and phenylalanine, the CDR3 comprises 13 residues. Kept here is only the CDR3 DNA, which spans 39 bases and is read in frame from base 1. Per the germline V gene, SGHRS is the CDR1 and YFSETQ is the CDR2. Trimming at the junction amounts to 4 bases on V and 3 bases on J, and the germline ends lie 11 bases apart. The material sequenced was PBMCs. This TCR was recovered from a woman aged 60-75 years in good health and CMV-seropositive. The chain links TRBV5-1 with TRBJ2-7; the best D guess is TRBD1, with 5 bases matching. The CDR3 protein is CASSPDIFYEQYF. The base sequence is TGCGCCAGCAGCCCGGACATTTTCTACGAGCAGTACTTC.